The 16 T cell receptor beta chains in this list originate from one sample, sequenced in a study of cytomegalovirus exposure and HLA in healthy donors. In the PCR, 60 Vbeta and 13 Jbeta primers were used. Produced via immunoSEQ multiplex PCR; TCRdb's table is partial and in-frame only. The sample records about 89,000 clones, 60% to 70% being singletons. Material for sequencing was PBMCs. These TCRs come from a woman in her twenties or thirties in good health and CMV-seronegative.

V gene TRBV16 combines with J gene TRBJ1-3; D unclear. Germline V gene lookup returns CDR1 KGHSY and CDR2 FQNENV. This CDR3 comprises 14 residues. V was pared by 2 bases and J by 0 bases, with 5 bases between. CDR3 loop: CASSQSHSGNTIYF. The CDR3 nucleotides read TGTGCCAGCAGCCAAAGCCACTCTGGAAACACCATATATTTT.

The chain couples TRBV6-5 to TRBJ2-1, with D uncertain. This CDR3 spans 15 amino acids. V was cut by 3 bases and J by 1 base, with 10 bases left in between. Germline CDR1 MNHEY, CDR2 SVGAGI. The CDR3 DNA reads as TGTGCCAGCAGTTATTCCGGGTTTTCCTACAATGAGCAGTTCTTC. This encodes CASSYSGFSYNEQFF.

The V gene is TRBV4-3, the J gene TRBJ2-1; D not resolved. The germline gives CDR1 LGHNA, CDR2 YSLEER. V lost 3 bases to trimming and J lost 1 base, with 19 bases between them. The CDR3 consists of 18 residues. CDR3 in amino acids: CASSHLPPPSLSYNEQFF. The DNA of the CDR3 is TGCGCCAGCAGCCATCTCCCCCCCCCTAGTCTATCCTACAATGAGCAGTTCTTC.

The V call is TRBV6-4, the J call TRBJ2-3; maybe TRBD1 (6 bases). This CDR3 is built from 15 residues. Per the germline V gene, CDR1 is MRHNA and CDR2 is SNTAGT. V was pared by 0 bases and J by 4 bases, with 11 bases between. The chain's CDR3 is CASSDSHRVADTQYF. DNA for the CDR3: TGTGCCAGCAGTGACTCTCACAGGGTGGCAGATACGCAGTATTTT.

This clone was counted only a few times. The V and J genes are TRBV19 and TRBJ1-1, with TRBD1 matching 8 bases. This CDR3 has 13 amino acids. Germline V gene sequence: CDR1 LNHDA, CDR2 SQIVND (reference sequence). Trimming took 6 bases from V and 7 from J; bases not matched to a gene: 7. Written as DNA, the CDR3 is TGTGCCAGTAGCAAAGCAGACAGGGGTGAAGCTTTCTTT. Protein product: CASSKADRGEAFF.

The CDR3 loop is CASSRGDEQYF. DNA for the CDR3: TGTGCCAGCTCACGGGGGGATGAGCAGTACTTC. V is TRBV18 and J is TRBJ2-7; the D gene is possibly TRBD2 (6 bases). V lost 4 bases and J 7 bases, leaving 8 bases between the germline ends. Germline loops: CDR1 KGHSH, CDR2 LQKENI. This CDR3 contains 11 residues.

J is TRBJ2-1 and V is TRBV18, with 8 bases matching TRBD2. With V trimmed by 6 bases and J by 8 bases, 27 bases remained unmatched. The CDR3 has 20 amino acids. From germline, CDR1 is KGHSH and CDR2 LQKENI. In DNA, the CDR3 is TGTGCCAGCTCCCTAAGGATCGCGGGAGGCCTTGAAGCGATGTTGTATGAGCAGTTCTTC. It yields the protein CASSLRIAGGLEAMLYEQFF.

The chain uses TRBV5-4 and TRBJ2-7; D is perhaps TRBD1 (5 bases). The length of the CDR3 is 12 residues. Germline V gene lookup returns CDR1 SGHNT and CDR2 YYREEE (reference sequence). The V end lost 3 bases, the J end lost 11 bases, and 15 bases lay between the germline ends. CDR3: CASSSKGPQEYF. In DNA form, the CDR3 reads TGTGCCAGCAGCTCCAAGGGGCCGCAGGAGTACTTC.

This sequence joins TRBV7-9 and TRBJ2-7, with D unclear. Germline CDR1 is SEHNR and CDR2 is FQNEAQ (reference sequence). This CDR3 has 15 residues. Between the trimmed V and J ends, which lost 1 base and 1 base, there was a span of 11 bases. In DNA form, the CDR3 reads TGTGCCAGCAGCTTAGGTTCATGGCAGTCCTACGAGCAGTACTTC. Its translation: CASSLGSWQSYEQYF.

Only a few counts were recorded for this clone. The V gene is TRBV29-1, the J gene TRBJ2-2, with 10 bases aligning to TRBD2. In germline, CDR1 is SQVTM, CDR2 ANQGSEA. The CDR3 spans 15 residues. The J segment lost 1 base and the V segment lost 4 bases, leaving 3 bases of the junction unmatched. The CDR3 DNA follows: TGCAGCGTTGTGGAGCGGGAGGGGAACACCGGGGAGCTGTTTTTT. As protein: CSVVEREGNTGELFF.

This rearrangement joins TRBV10-3 to TRBJ2-5; the D gene is possibly TRBD1 (5 bases). The closer fit of TRBJ2-7 to the DNA end suggests the J call may be wrong. CDR1 ENHRY and CDR2 SYGVKD come from the germline V gene. This CDR3 region has 12 residues. The DNA for the CDR3 is TGTGCCATCAGACAGGAGTCCTACGAGCAGTACTTC. It codes for CAIRQESYEQYF.

The chain uses TRBV5-4 and TRBJ1-1, with D uncertain. Deletions cut 1 base from V and 4 bases from J, with 5 bases between. Germline V gene data show CDR1 as SGHNT and CDR2 as YYREEE (reference sequence). This CDR3 spans 12 amino acids. The CDR3, as DNA: TGTGCCAGCAGCTTGACGGGCACTGAAGCTTTCTTT. As protein: CASSLTGTEAFF.

The V gene is TRBV10-3, the J gene TRBJ1-4; 7 bases map to TRBD1. V shed 2 bases and J 4 bases; nucleotides not matched to a gene: 7. The germline CDR1 and CDR2 sequences are ENHRY and SYGVKD. The CDR3 loop spans 16 amino acids. The CDR3 DNA is TGTGCCATCAGTGAGACGGGACAGCAAATTAATGAAAAACTGTTTTTT. Its translation: CAISETGQQINEKLFF.

The chain joins TRBV6-1 to TRBJ2-7; 7 bases map to TRBD2. Germline assignment: CDR1 MNHNS and CDR2 SASEGT. This CDR3 contains 13 residues. With V trimmed by 2 bases and J by 4 bases, 2 bases remained unmatched. CDR3 protein: CASSEWGGYEQYF. The CDR3 region has the DNA TGTGCCAGCAGTGAATGGGGAGGGTACGAGCAGTACTTC.

The chain is built from TRBV18 and TRBJ1-6; D may be TRBD1 (6 bases). V was clipped by 3 bases and J by 7 bases, with 13 bases between them. This CDR3 is 15 amino acids long. The germline gives CDR1 KGHSH, CDR2 LQKENI. The CDR3 nucleotides are TGTGCCAGCTCACCGACCGGGACATACAATTCACCCCTCCACTTT. This encodes CASSPTGTYNSPLHF. The full variable domain, completed using reference TRBV18 and TRBJ1-6, is NAGVMQNPRHLVRRRGQEARLRCSPMKGHSHVYWYRQLPEEGLKFMVYLQKENIIDESGMPKERFSAEFPKEGPSILRIQQVVRGDSAAYFCASSPTGTYNSPLHFGNGTRLTVT.

This chain joins TRBV6-5 and TRBJ2-3; 7 bases agree with TRBD1. The CDR3 is 15 amino acids. J lost 2 bases, V lost 4 bases, and 6 bases had no gene match. Germline V gene data show CDR1 as MNHEY and CDR2 as SVGAGI. The CDR3 nucleotides are TGTGCCAGCAGTTTTTATGGGACAGACACAGATACGCAGTATTTT. It specifies CASSFYGTDTDTQYF.